This T cell receptor beta chain was profiled in a study of T cell repertoires in cytomegalovirus infection. This clonotype was counted a single time. One entry per CDR3 protein results from TCRdb running MiXCR on the reads. The sample yields some 180,000 distinct CDR3 sequences, roughly 19% seen once. CDR3 length: 17 residues. The J segment lost 0 bases and the V segment lost 1 base, leaving 11 bases of the junction unmatched. Germline values: CDR1 DFQATT, CDR2 SNEGSKA (reference sequence). This chain links TRBV20-1 with TRBJ2-7; 8 bases agree with TRBD2. Material: PBMCs. The clonotype was recovered from a human donor in good health (CMV status not recorded). Some clones in this sample may be carry-over from other donors' samples. The CDR3 DNA sequence: TGCAGTGCTAGAGCGGGAGGGCCTCGAGTCGACTCCTACGAGCAGTACTTC. This sequence encodes CSARAGGPRVDSYEQYF.